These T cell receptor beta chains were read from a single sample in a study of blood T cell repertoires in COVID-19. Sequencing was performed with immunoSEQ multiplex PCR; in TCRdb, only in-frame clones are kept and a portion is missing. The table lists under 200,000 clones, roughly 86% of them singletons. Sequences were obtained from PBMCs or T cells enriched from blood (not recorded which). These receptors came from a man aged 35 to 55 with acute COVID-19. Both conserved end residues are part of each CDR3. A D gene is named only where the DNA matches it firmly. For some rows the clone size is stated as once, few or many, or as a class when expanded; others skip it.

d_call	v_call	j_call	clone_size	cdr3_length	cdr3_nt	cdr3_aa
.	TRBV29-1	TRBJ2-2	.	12	TGCAGCGTTGCAGGGTACGGTGGGGAGCTGTTTTTT	CSVAGYGGELFF
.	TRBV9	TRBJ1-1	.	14	TGTGCCAGCAGCGTAGGGGGCAGGAACACTGAAGCTTTCTTT	CASSVGGRNTEAFF
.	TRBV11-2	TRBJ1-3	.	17	TGTGCCAGCAGCTTAGTAGGGTCGGGGAGCTCTGGAAACACCATATATTTT	CASSLVGSGSSGNTIYF
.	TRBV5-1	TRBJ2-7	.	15	TGCGCCAGCAGCCCGAACCAGGGAAATAGCTACGAGCAGTACTTC	CASSPNQGNSYEQYF
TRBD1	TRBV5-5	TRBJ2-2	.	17	TGTGCCAGCAGCCCCGCTAGGGCGACAGGGGCCTCCGGGGAGCTGTTTTTT	CASSPARATGASGELFF
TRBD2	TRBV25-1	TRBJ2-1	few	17	TGTGCCAGCAGTGCGACCCGACTAGCGGGAGGGGGCAATGAGCAGTTCTTC	CASSATRLAGGGNEQFF
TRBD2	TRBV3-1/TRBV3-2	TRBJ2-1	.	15	TGTGCCAGCAGCCCCGGTTTAGCGGGGTTCCATGAGCAGTTCTTC	CASSPGLAGFHEQFF
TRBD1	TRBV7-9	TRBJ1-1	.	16	TGTGCCAGCAGCCCCCTCAACAGGGGTGGGGACACTGAAGCTTTCTTT	CASSPLNRGGDTEAFF
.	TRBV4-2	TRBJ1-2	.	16	TGTGCCAGCAGCCAAGATCTCCGGGTCAGAGCCTATGGCTACACCTTC	CASSQDLRVRAYGYTF
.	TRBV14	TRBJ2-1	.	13	TGTGCCAGCAGCCTTCCCGGCTACAATGAGCAGTTCTTC	CASSLPGYNEQFF
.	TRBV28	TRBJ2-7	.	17	TGTGCCAGCAGACGGGTGCTTACAGGTTTCCTATCCTACGAGCAGTACTTC	CASRRVLTGFLSYEQYF
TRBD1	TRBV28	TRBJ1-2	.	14	TGTGCCAGCAGTTTACAGACAGGGGGCTGGGGCTACACCTTC	CASSLQTGGWGYTF
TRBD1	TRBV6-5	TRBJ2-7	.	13	TGTGCCAGCAGGGGGGACAGTCCCTACGAGCAGTACTTC	CASRGDSPYEQYF
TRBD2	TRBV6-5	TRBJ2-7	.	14	TGTGCCAGCAGAAGACTAGCAAATGCCTACGAGCAGTACTTC	CASRRLANAYEQYF
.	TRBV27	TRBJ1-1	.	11	TGTGCCAGCGGGGTAGACAGGGAAGCTTTCTTT	CASGVDREAFF
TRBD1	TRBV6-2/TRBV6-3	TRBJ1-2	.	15	TGTGCCAGCAGTGATGGGACAGGGGGCAGAGATGGCTACACCTTC	CASSDGTGGRDGYTF
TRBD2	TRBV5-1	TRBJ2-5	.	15	TGCGCCAGCAGCTCCGGACTAGCGGGACAAGAGACCCAGTACTTC	CASSSGLAGQETQYF
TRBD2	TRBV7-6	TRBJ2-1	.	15	TGTGCCAGCACCCTCCTAGCGGGAGGCTACAATGAGCAGTTCTTC	CASTLLAGGYNEQFF
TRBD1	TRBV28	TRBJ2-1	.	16	TGTGCCAGCAGTTTAGGGGGGCCAGGGGGCCACAATGAGCAGTTCTTC	CASSLGGPGGHNEQFF
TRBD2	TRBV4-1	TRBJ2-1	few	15	TGCGCCAGCAGCCAGATTAATAGCGGGAAGAATGAGCAGTTCTTC	CASSQINSGKNEQFF
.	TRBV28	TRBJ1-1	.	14	TGTGCCAGCAGTAGTGGGGCGCGGAACACTGAAGCTTTCTTT	CASSSGARNTEAFF
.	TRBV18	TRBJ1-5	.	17	TGTGCCAGCTCACCACGGGGGAGGCCTAGTAGCAATCAGCCCCAGCATTTT	CASSPRGRPSSNQPQHF
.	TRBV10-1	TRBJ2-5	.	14	TGCGCCAGCGGAAACAGACAGCTCGGGGAGACCCAGTACTTC	CASGNRQLGETQYF
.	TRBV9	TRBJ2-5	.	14	TGTGCCAGCAGCGTAGAGAACGGTATCGAGACCCAGTACTTC	CASSVENGIETQYF